The clone carrying this T cell receptor (beta chain) was found many times. Time point given: newly diagnosed GD, antithyroid drugs for less than 3 months. RNA extracted from PBMCs served as the sequencing template. Library construction for TCR beta used iRepertoire HTBI primers and Arm-PCR of CDR3 regions. Each CDR3 protein gets one entry after TCRdb re-called the multiplex PCR reads with MiXCR. The data show some 410,000 distinct CDR3 sequences, around 17% seen once. This CDR3 spans 15 amino acids. Germline loops: CDR1 MDHEN, CDR2 SYDVKM. Deletions cut 3 bases from V and 10 bases from J, with 19 bases between. This sample was included in a study of regulatory T cells in long-lasting Graves disease. The same sample was also used in a study of T cells in Graves' hyperthyroidism and ophthalmopathy. That source adds: Stability of Graves' hyperthyroidism was defined as absent ophthalmopathy progression within 18 months. Classification by a 13 V-J model distinguished ophthalmopathy from stable hyperthyroidism.

This TCR was recovered from a woman between 25 and 40 years old with Graves disease. The source material was peripheral blood mononuclear cells (PBMCs), sampled at new diagnosis, from a patient treated with antithyroid drugs. The V and J genes are TRBV28 and TRBJ2-1, with a possible D match to TRBD2 (6 bases). CDR3 nucleotides: TGTGCCAGCAGTTTGGAGGGAGGCGGCTTGTCGGAGCAGTTCTTC. Translating gives CASSLEGGGLSEQFF.